The 10 T cell receptor beta chains presented below share a single source sample, sequenced in a study of T-cell reconstitution after alpha-beta-depleted transplantation in children. Construction of the TCRbeta library involved unique molecular identifiers. TCRdb fed the PCR reads into MiXCR, producing one record per CDR3 protein. The data contain 200,000 to 300,000 distinct CDR3 sequences, 7.5% to 9.5% of them singletons. This sample comprised PBMCs, mostly from graft donor cells, obtained 180 days after TCRalphabeta/CD19-depleted stem cell transplant. The receptor source for this set is a male patient younger than 18 who had a stem cell transplant for acute lymphoblastic leukemia, so the T cells may come from the graft donor.

This clonotype was seen repeatedly, ten times or more. The J gene is TRBJ2-1, the V gene TRBV7-6; D remains ambiguous. Germline-derived CDR1 and CDR2 are SGHVS and FNYEAQ. There are 11 residues in the CDR3. Trimming removed 4 bases from V and 10 bases from J, with 8 bases in between. Here the CDR3 reads CASSSPREQFF. CDR3 nucleotide sequence: TGTGCCAGCAGCTCCCCCCGGGAGCAGTTCTTC.

This clonotype was detected many times. This rearrangement joins TRBV7-8 to TRBJ2-3; D might be TRBD2 (6 bases). Germline CDR1 is SGHVS and CDR2 is FQNEAQ. This CDR3 has 16 amino acids. V gave up 0 bases and J gave up 3 bases, with 13 bases separating them. For the CDR3, the DNA is TGTGCCAGCAGCTTAGCGGGAGGTATGAGTACAGATACGCAGTATTTT. It is translated as CASSLAGGMSTDTQYF. The full variable domain, with the rest looked up from reference TRBV7-8 and TRBJ2-3, is GAGVSQSPRYKVAKRGQDVALRCDPISGHVSLFWYQQALGQGPEFLTYFQNEAQLDKSGLPSDRFFAERPEGSVSTLKIQRTQQEDSAVYLCASSLAGGMSTDTQYFGPGTRLTVL.

This clonotype was found many times. The gene calls are TRBV24-1 and TRBJ2-3, with 14 bases lining up with TRBD2. Germline CDR1 and CDR2: KGHDR and SFDVKD. Trimming took 3 bases from V and 2 from J; bases not matched to a gene: 3. The CDR3 is 17 residues long. The CDR3 region is CATSDPGLAGVTDTQYF. The CDR3 nucleotides read TGTGCCACCAGTGATCCGGGACTAGCGGGAGTCACAGATACGCAGTATTTT.

Many counts were recorded for this clonotype. This sequence joins TRBV29-1 and TRBJ2-7; 7 bases match TRBD2. The V segment lost 6 bases and the J segment 6 bases; nucleotides outside the gene matches: 14. CDR1 is SQVTM, CDR2 ANQGSEA, per germline. This CDR3 comprises 14 residues. The CDR3 sequence: CSVVRLAGTREQYF. In DNA, the CDR3 is TGCAGCGTAGTCAGACTAGCCGGGACTCGCGAGCAGTACTTC.

In its sample, this clonotype was seen a few times. This chain links TRBV18 with TRBJ2-1, with D perhaps TRBD2 (5 bases). The germline V gene has CDR1 KGHSH and CDR2 LQKENI. CDR3 length equals 16 residues. V was shortened by 1 base and J by 2 bases, with 12 bases between the two germline ends. The CDR3 loop reads CASSPQGQTTYNEQFF. The CDR3 bases are TGTGCCAGCTCACCACAGGGCCAGACTACCTACAATGAGCAGTTCTTC.

This clonotype was seen ten or more times. The chain combines TRBV5-6 with TRBJ1-2; possibly TRBD1 for D (5 bases). V was trimmed by 3 bases and J by 4 bases, leaving 13 bases between them. The germline gives CDR1 SGHDT, CDR2 YYEEEE. This CDR3 comprises 14 residues. In nucleotides, the CDR3 is TGTGCCAGCAGCTCCCACCGGGGGGTCTATGGCTACACCTTC. Amino acids: CASSSHRGVYGYTF.

In the case of this clonotype: An end of the junction differs from the germline gene, which may be a read error. The rearrangement joins TRBV5-4 to TRBJ2-1; 14 nucleotides match TRBD2. The CDR3 contains 14 residues. CDR1 and CDR2 (germline): SGHNT, YYREEE (reference sequence). The CDR3 DNA reads as TGTGCCAGCAGCCCCGGACTAGCGGGGGGTCATAAAGACTTC. Protein product: CASSPGLAGGHKDF.

This clonotype was recorded at least ten times. The J gene is TRBJ1-5, the V gene TRBV4-1; TRBD1 matches at 7 bases. The J segment lost 3 bases and the V segment lost 4 bases, leaving 6 bases of the junction unmatched. Per germline, CDR1 MGHRA and CDR2 YSYEKL. This CDR3 contains 15 residues. CDR3 bases: TGCGCCAGCAGCCCCGAGGGACAGTTCAATCAGCCCCAGCATTTT. Translation: CASSPEGQFNQPQHF.

On this clonotype: Just one base apart from a much larger clone, this may be a read error. The conserved phenylalanine or tryptophan normally closing the CDR3 is absent here, so this likely arose from a read error. V is TRBV19 and J is TRBJ2-1, with TRBD2 matching over 10 bases. The CDR3 runs 17 residues. The germline V gene encodes CDR1 LNHDA and CDR2 SQIVND (reference sequence). J was trimmed by 6 bases and V by 7 bases; bases with no gene match: 15. The CDR3 sequence is CASTDTKLAGEINEQFS. Here the CDR3 DNA reads TGTGCCAGTACCGATACGAAGCTAGCGGGGGAGATCAATGAGCAGTTCTCC.

This clonotype was picked up many times. This chain links TRBV25-1 with TRBJ1-2; the D is unclear. Germline CDR1 reads MGHDK; CDR2 reads SYGVNS. Trimming pared 1 base from V and 4 bases from J, leaving 4 bases between. The CDR3 totals 12 residues. CDR3 sequence (DNA): TGTGCCAGCAGTGAATTGTCCTATGGCTACACCTTC. This encodes CASSELSYGYTF.